This T cell receptor beta chain was profiled in a study of cytomegalovirus exposure and HLA in healthy donors. Use of 60 Vbeta and 13 Jbeta primers characterized the PCR. The method was immunoSEQ multiplex PCR; TCRdb's version includes in-frame clones alone and lacks a portion of them. Here the sample table reports 65,000 to 95,000 clones. The length of the CDR3 is 15 residues. The V end lost 2 bases, the J end lost 3 bases, and 14 bases lay between the germline ends. CDR1 is MNHNS and CDR2 is SASEGT in the germline V gene. Source material: PBMCs. The chain uses TRBV6-1 and TRBJ2-7; the D gene is possibly TRBD2 (6 bases). The receptor was derived from a female donor in good health and CMV-seropositive. CDR3 loop: CASSESGTVNYEQYF. The CDR3 region has the DNA TGTGCCAGCAGTGAATCTGGGACTGTAAACTACGAGCAGTACTTC.